This record looks at one T cell receptor (beta chain) sequence and its context. The PCR ran on 60 Vbeta and 13 Jbeta primers. Repertoires were generated with immunoSEQ multiplex PCR, while TCRdb's copy carries only in-frame clones and drops some. The table has some 70,000 clones, approximately 72% seen once. The data are from a study of cytomegalovirus exposure and HLA in healthy donors. With 2 bases removed from V and 6 bases from J, the gap between germline ends came to 10 bases. In germline, CDR1 is MDHEN, CDR2 SYDVKM. This CDR3 region has 14 residues. Sequenced sample: PBMCs. V usage is TRBV28 and J usage is TRBJ2-2; TRBD2 is a possible D gene (5 bases). This TCR came from a young woman in good health and CMV-seronegative. CDR3 bases: TGTGCCAGCAGTTTACGAGGCGGGCCCGGGGAGCTGTTTTTT. Residues: CASSLRGGPGELFF.